This entry lists 24 T cell receptor beta chains sequenced from one sample in a study of early T cells in non-severe SARS-CoV-2 infection. TCRdb redid the calling of the 5' RACE reads with MiXCR, one entry per CDR3 protein. The sample lists more than 85,000 distinct CDR3 sequences, 15% to 20% occurring once. Source: whole blood, taken at baseline. These TCRs come from an adult who was a healthcare worker with PCR-confirmed SARS-CoV-2 infection or an uninfected control (not recorded which).

The V call is TRBV12-3 or TRBV12-4, the J call TRBJ2-2, with a weak D call TRBD1 (5 bases). There are 14 residues in the CDR3. V lost 5 bases, J lost 3 bases, and 10 bases lay in between. CDR3: CASSQEQDTGELFF. As DNA, the CDR3 is TGTGCCAGCAGTCAGGAACAGGACACCGGGGAGCTGTTTTTT.

This CDR3 is CASSLDHTQYF. The CDR3 nucleotides are TGTGCCAGCAGCTTAGACCATACGCAGTATTTT. The chain uses TRBV11-2 and TRBJ2-3; D not resolved. V lost 0 bases, J lost 7 bases, and 2 bases lay in between. From germline, CDR1 is SGHAT and CDR2 FQNNGV. This CDR3 spans 11 amino acids.

This clonotype was seen a handful of times. The CDR3, as DNA: TGCAGTGCTCGAAAGGGACTAGCGGGAGCCCCGTTTAACTACGAGCAGTACTTC. Protein product: CSARKGLAGAPFNYEQYF. This chain connects TRBV20-1 to TRBJ2-7, with 14 bases lining up with TRBD2. With 5 bases clipped from V and 3 bases from J, the junction kept 15 bases outside the gene matches. The CDR3 extends over 18 amino acids. Germline lookup yields CDR1 DFQATT and CDR2 SNEGSKA (reference sequence).

The chain carries TRBV12-3 or TRBV12-4 and TRBJ1-2; D is undetermined. The CDR3 covers 13 residues. Trimming took off 1 base at V and 8 bases at J, with 11 bases between the two ends. CDR3 in amino acids: CASSLDRENGYTF. In DNA, the CDR3 is TGTGCCAGCAGTTTAGATCGGGAAAACGGCTACACCTTC.

The sample holds many counts of this clonotype. The genes are TRBV18 and TRBJ1-5; D not resolved. This CDR3 spans 13 amino acids. CDR1 and CDR2 from the germline V gene are KGHSH and LQKENI. V gave up 0 bases and J gave up 7 bases, with 7 bases separating them. The CDR3 coding sequence is TGTGCCAGCTCACCACCAGGAGGACAGCCCCAGCATTTT. Amino acid sequence: CASSPPGGQPQHF.

A few counts support this clonotype. The CDR3 bases are TGCAGTGCTACCGAGGGGAGGACCGCCTACGAGCAGTACTTC. It encodes CSATEGRTAYEQYF. The chain recombines TRBV20-1 with TRBJ2-7; maybe TRBD2 (6 bases). Trimming shortened V by 4 bases and J by 2 bases, and 15 bases separated the two germline ends. This CDR3 comprises 14 residues. The germline V gene encodes CDR1 DFQATT and CDR2 SNEGSKA (reference sequence).

The CDR3: CASSLGLAVYNEQFF. The CDR3 DNA is TGTGCCAGCAGCTTAGGACTAGCGGTCTACAATGAGCAGTTCTTC. This chain joins TRBV11-3 and TRBJ2-1; 9 bases align to TRBD2. J gave up 3 bases and V 1 base, and 1 base lay outside the gene matches. Germline loops: CDR1 SGHNT, CDR2 YENEEA. The CDR3 sequence is 15 residues long. Variable domain in full (rest from reference TRBV11-3 and TRBJ2-1): EAGVVQSPRYKIIEKKQPVAFWCNPISGHNTLYWYLQNLGQGPELLIRYENEEAVDDSQLPKDRFSAERLKGVDSTLKIQPAELGDSAVYLCASSLGLAVYNEQFFGPGTRLTVL.

This rearrangement joins TRBV7-9 to TRBJ2-1; D gene unclear. Germline loops: CDR1 SEHNR, CDR2 FQNEAQ (reference sequence). Trimming cost V 1 base and J 8 bases, with 6 bases left between them. CDR3 length: 12 amino acids. This CDR3 reads CASSLVGDEQFF. The CDR3 bases are TGTGCCAGCAGCTTAGTTGGGGATGAGCAGTTCTTC.

This clonotype was seen a handful of times. The chain has TRBV25-1 and TRBJ2-7; 8 nucleotides align to TRBD1. The CDR3 length is 13 residues. V shed 3 bases, J shed 7 bases, and the junction held 5 bases outside the gene matches. Germline CDR1 is MGHDK and CDR2 is SYGVNS. The CDR3 loop reads CASSDRTGSEQYF. The CDR3 nucleotides are TGTGCCAGCAGTGACAGGACAGGGAGTGAGCAGTACTTC.

The rearrangement links TRBV20-1 to TRBJ2-3, with TRBD2 matching over 8 bases. Per the germline V gene, CDR1 is DFQATT and CDR2 is SNEGSKA (reference sequence). The CDR3 has 13 amino acids. V was clipped by 6 bases and J by 1 base; unmatched bases: 3. CDR3 loop: CSAKLAGTDTQYF. The CDR3 DNA reads TGCAGTGCGAAACTAGCGGGCACAGATACGCAGTATTTT.

The chain joins TRBV5-1 to TRBJ1-1, with a possible D match to TRBD1 (5 bases). The germline gives CDR1 SGHRS, CDR2 YFSETQ. The CDR3 consists of 14 residues. The V and J ends lost 3 bases and 2 bases respectively, with 11 bases between them. CDR3 sequence: CASSSRQPNTEAFF. CDR3 in DNA: TGCGCCAGCAGCTCGAGACAGCCTAACACTGAAGCTTTCTTT. Full variable domain (missing parts from reference TRBV5-1 and TRBJ1-1): KAGVTQTPRYLIKTRGQQVTLSCSPISGHRSVSWYQQTPGQGLQFLFEYFSETQRNKGNFPGRFSGRQFSNSRSEMNVSTLELGDSALYLCASSSRQPNTEAFFGQGTRLTVV.

This clonotype has only a few counts. V usage is TRBV10-3 and J usage is TRBJ2-3; D ambiguous. V was cut by 3 bases and J by 6 bases, with 7 bases left in between. The CDR3 runs 12 residues. Looked up from germline, CDR1 is ENHRY and CDR2 is SYGVKD. In nucleotides, the CDR3 is TGTGCCATCAGTGATCGAGCGGATACGCAGTATTTT. Amino acids: CAISDRADTQYF.

This clonotype was counted ten times or more. V is TRBV11-2 and J is TRBJ2-1; no clear D. The CDR3 sequence is 13 residues long. The germline CDR1 and CDR2 sequences are SGHAT and FQNNGV. The germline V and J ends were trimmed by 0 bases and 6 bases, with 6 bases remaining between them. The CDR3 DNA is TGTGCCAGCAGCTTAGATGCTCGCAATGAGCAGTTCTTC. It specifies CASSLDARNEQFF.

The chain carries TRBV27 and TRBJ1-2, with 8 bases fitting TRBD1. The CDR3 is 15 amino acids. V shed 2 bases and J 5 bases; nucleotides not matched to a gene: 7. Germline lookup yields CDR1 MNHEY and CDR2 SMNVEV (reference sequence). The CDR3 here is CASSLTGQAFYGYTF. CDR3 DNA sequence: TGTGCCAGCAGTTTAACGGGACAGGCCTTTTATGGCTACACCTTC.

This clonotype was seen repeatedly, ten times or more. The chain links TRBV28 to TRBJ2-1; the D is unclear. Between the trimmed V and J ends, which lost 7 bases and 9 bases, there was a span of 16 bases. This CDR3 is built from 13 residues. Germline CDR1 and CDR2: MDHEN and SYDVKM. The CDR3: CASMGFGVSEQFF. The CDR3 nucleotides are TGTGCCAGCATGGGGTTTGGCGTTAGTGAGCAGTTCTTC.

This clonotype was detected a few times. V is TRBV12-3 or TRBV12-4 and J is TRBJ2-2; D remains unclear. Trimming stripped 7 bases from V and 10 bases from J, with 10 bases between. This CDR3 is built from 11 residues. DNA of the CDR3: TGTGCCAGCACCCCAGGCGTGGAGCTGTTTTTT. It yields the protein CASTPGVELFF.

This rearrangement joins TRBV12-3 or TRBV12-4 to TRBJ2-1, with D unclear. The CDR3 covers 16 residues. V lost 2 bases, J lost 1 base, and 12 bases lay in between. In DNA form, the CDR3 reads TGTGCCAGCAGTTTATTCCAATTACGTTCCTACAATGAGCAGTTCTTC. It translates to CASSLFQLRSYNEQFF.

The chain is built from TRBV5-1 and TRBJ2-3, with D unresolved. The V gene lost 3 bases and the J gene lost 0 bases, with 11 bases spanning the gap. CDR1 is SGHRS and CDR2 is YFSETQ in the germline V gene. The CDR3 totals 15 residues. The CDR3 sequence is CASSWTPISTDTQYF. CDR3 bases: TGCGCCAGCAGCTGGACCCCTATAAGCACAGATACGCAGTATTTT.

This clonotype was detected only a few times. The genes are TRBV6-5 and TRBJ2-7; D is perhaps TRBD1 (6 bases). Germline CDR1 reads MNHEY; CDR2 reads SVGAGI. The V and J ends lost 4 bases and 3 bases respectively, with 16 bases between them. CDR3 length: 15 amino acids. This CDR3 is CASSSTDRPIYEQYF. In DNA form, the CDR3 reads TGTGCCAGCAGTTCCACCGACAGGCCGATCTACGAGCAGTACTTC.

This clonotype was found many times. This chain uses TRBV4-3 with TRBJ2-1; no clear D gene. CDR1 and CDR2 (germline): LGHNA, YSLEER. The CDR3 loop spans 14 amino acids. V was trimmed by 4 bases and J by 10 bases, leaving 17 bases between them. This CDR3 is CASSRITFDGEQFF. The CDR3, as DNA: TGCGCCAGCAGCCGCATAACTTTCGACGGCGAGCAGTTCTTC.

This clonotype occurred a few times. The chain joins TRBV11-2 to TRBJ2-5, with TRBD2 matching 14 bases. V was clipped by 0 bases and J by 6 bases; unmatched bases: 3. Germline V gene lookup returns CDR1 SGHAT and CDR2 FQNNGV. The CDR3 totals 16 residues. The DNA of the CDR3 is TGTGCCAGCAGCTTAGAGGGGACTAGCGGGAGAAAGACCCAGTACTTC. This translates into CASSLEGTSGRKTQYF.

This clonotype appeared a few times. This rearrangement joins TRBV20-1 to TRBJ1-6; D is possibly TRBD1 (5 bases). The CDR3 runs to 14 residues. The germline V gene encodes CDR1 DFQATT and CDR2 SNEGSKA (reference sequence). The V end lost 1 base, the J end lost 8 bases, and 12 bases lay between the germline ends. CDR3 coding DNA: TGCAGTGCTAGAGCAACAGGCACCCATTCACCCCTCCACTTT. Translation gives CSARATGTHSPLHF.

J is TRBJ2-7 and V is TRBV12-3 or TRBV12-4, with D possibly TRBD1 on 5 matching bases. Trimming cost V 5 bases and J 3 bases, with 14 bases left between them. The CDR3 length is 14 residues. CDR3 bases: TGTGCCAGCAGTGTTGGGGCTTTTCTCTACGAGCAGTACTTC. Translated: CASSVGAFLYEQYF.

The chain uses TRBV6-2 or TRBV6-3 and TRBJ2-1; 8 positions match TRBD2. Germline lookup yields CDR1 MNHEY and CDR2 SVGEGT. V was pared by 2 bases and J by 0 bases, with 0 bases of the junction left unmatched. The CDR3 is 15 amino acids. CDR3 nucleotides: TGTGCCAGCAGTTACGCGGGAGGCTCCTACAATGAGCAGTTCTTC. Protein sequence: CASSYAGGSYNEQFF.